Following are 21 T cell receptor beta chains from one sample sequenced in a study of cytomegalovirus exposure and HLA in healthy donors. Amplification used 60 Vbeta primers and 13 Jbeta primers. Assay: immunoSEQ multiplex PCR; the TCRdb copy retains only in-frame clones and omits some. The sample contains roughly 220,000 clones, approximately 78% of which appear only once. The sample was PBMCs. Receptors were obtained from a woman in her thirties or forties in good health and CMV-seronegative.

This clone has just a few counts. V usage is TRBV5-1 and J usage is TRBJ1-1; no firm D call. The CDR3 has 15 amino acids. The germline V gene encodes CDR1 SGHRS and CDR2 YFSETQ. The V end lost 3 bases, the J end lost 1 base, and 13 bases lay between the germline ends. The CDR3 loop reads CASSSAAKWNTEAFF. The DNA for the CDR3 is TGCGCCAGCAGCTCGGCGGCCAAGTGGAACACTGAAGCTTTCTTT.

The genes are TRBV27 and TRBJ1-2; 10 nucleotides align to TRBD1. CDR1 and CDR2 from the germline V gene are MNHEY and SMNVEV (reference sequence). V trimming: 0 bases; J trimming: 0 bases; junction bases outside the gene matches: 4. The CDR3 consists of 17 residues. The CDR3 region has the DNA TGTGCCAGCAGTTTATCGGACAGGGGGGATCCTAACTATGGCTACACCTTC. This gives the protein CASSLSDRGDPNYGYTF.

The chain uses TRBV2 and TRBJ2-7, with D possibly matching TRBD1 (6 bases). The CDR3 spans 14 residues. Looked up from germline, CDR1 is SNHLY and CDR2 is FYNNEI. V lost 2 bases, J lost 6 bases, and 14 bases lay in between. The CDR3, as DNA: TGTGCCAGCAGTGAACGGCGGACAGATCGCGAGCAGTACTTC. Translation gives CASSERRTDREQYF. The variable domain in full, with the rest retrieved from reference TRBV2 and TRBJ2-7, is EPEVTQTPSHQVTQMGQEVILRCVPISNHLYFYWYRQILGQKVEFLVSFYNNEISEKSEIFDDQFSVERPDGSNFTLKIRSTKLEDSAMYFCASSERRTDREQYFGPGTRLTVT.

The rearrangement uses TRBV7-2 and TRBJ2-4; 8 bases align to TRBD2. The V gene end was trimmed by 2 bases and the J gene end by 3 bases; junction bases not matched to a gene: 12. Germline lookup yields CDR1 SGHTA and CDR2 FQGNSA. The CDR3 extends over 18 amino acids. CDR3 in amino acids: CASSLLLAGGLGKNIQYF. For the CDR3, the DNA is TGTGCCAGCAGCTTACTCCTGGCGGGAGGTTTGGGCAAAAACATTCAGTACTTC.

This rearrangement joins TRBV19 to TRBJ2-5; 9 nucleotides agree with TRBD2. The length of the CDR3 is 15 residues. Germline CDR1 reads LNHDA; CDR2 reads SQIVND (reference sequence). V dropped 4 bases and J dropped 3; count of bases not matched to a gene: 6. The DNA of the CDR3 is TGTGCCAGTAGTAACCCAGCGGGAGGCAAAGAGACCCAGTACTTC. It yields the protein CASSNPAGGKETQYF.

This clone came up once. This chain joins TRBV28 and TRBJ1-2; possibly TRBD1 for D (5 bases). The CDR3 is 13 amino acids. V was pared by 1 base and J by 9 bases, with 12 bases between. Germline V gives CDR1 MDHEN, CDR2 SYDVKM. The CDR3 here is CASSLSREVRYTF. In DNA, the CDR3 is TGTGCCAGCAGTTTATCCAGGGAGGTTCGCTACACCTTC.

The gene calls are TRBV18 and TRBJ1-1; the match to TRBD1 covers 11 bases. CDR1 and CDR2 from the germline V gene are KGHSH and LQKENI. The CDR3 loop spans 14 amino acids. V was clipped by 5 bases and J by 7 bases; unmatched bases: 6. The CDR3 loop is CASSFGQGALEAFF. In DNA, the CDR3 is TGTGCCAGCTCATTCGGACAGGGGGCTCTTGAAGCTTTCTTT.

The chain couples TRBV5-1 to TRBJ2-7; 9 positions agree with TRBD2. CDR3 length: 15 amino acids. V was clipped by 0 bases and J by 4 bases; unmatched bases: 5. Germline CDR1 is SGHRS and CDR2 is YFSETQ. CDR3 in amino acids: CASSLDSGSRYEQYF. The CDR3 region has the DNA TGCGCCAGCAGCTTGGATAGCGGGAGTCGGTACGAGCAGTACTTC.

This clone ranks as medium-sized. Other DNA sequences in the same sample also yield this CDR3. This chain joins TRBV13 and TRBJ2-3, with 7 positions matching TRBD2. Germline V gene sequence: CDR1 PRHDT, CDR2 FYEKMQ (reference sequence). The CDR3 is made up of 15 amino acids. V was pared by 4 bases and J by 2 bases, with 6 bases of the junction left unmatched. The CDR3 nucleotides read TGTGCCAGCAGCTACCGAGCGGGACTCACAGATACGCAGTATTTT. As protein: CASSYRAGLTDTQYF.

The sample holds a few counts of this clone. V gene TRBV6-1 combines with J gene TRBJ1-1; D is unresolved. The CDR3 sequence is 13 residues long. Trimming cost V 3 bases and J 2 bases, with 7 bases left between them. CDR1 is MNHNS and CDR2 is SASEGT in the germline V gene. CDR3 amino acids: CASSDVPNTEAFF. The CDR3, as DNA: TGTGCCAGCAGTGATGTCCCTAACACTGAAGCTTTCTTT.

The V call is TRBV10-3, the J call TRBJ2-7, with D hard to call. Trimming stripped 8 bases from V and 4 bases from J, with 12 bases between. CDR1 ENHRY and CDR2 SYGVKD come from the germline V gene. The CDR3 has 12 amino acids. The CDR3 sequence is CAIGLNGYEQYF. CDR3 in DNA: TGTGCCATCGGGCTGAATGGTTACGAGCAGTACTTC.

The chain has TRBV18 and TRBJ2-7; 8 bases fit TRBD1. The V gene's germline CDR1 is KGHSH and CDR2 LQKENI. V lost 6 bases to trimming and J lost 3 bases; unmatched junction nucleotides: 7. The CDR3 loop spans 14 amino acids. The CDR3 DNA reads TGTGCCAGCTCCCCGAGACAGGGGCTCTACGAGCAGTACTTC. Its protein product is CASSPRQGLYEQYF.

The rearrangement uses TRBV9 and TRBJ2-2; D uncertain. In germline, CDR1 is SGDLS, CDR2 YYNGEE. CDR3 length: 15 amino acids. The V end was cut by 0 bases, the J end by 0 bases, with 6 bases between. The CDR3 sequence is CASSVGAANTGELFF. As DNA, the CDR3 is TGTGCCAGCAGCGTAGGGGCAGCGAACACCGGGGAGCTGTTTTTT.

The chain links TRBV13 to TRBJ2-3, with TRBD2 as a possible D gene (5 bases). Germline CDR1 PRHDT, CDR2 FYEKMQ (reference sequence). Trimming stripped 8 bases from V and 6 bases from J, with 18 bases between. The CDR3 length is 14 residues. Here the CDR3 DNA reads TGTGCCAGCCGGGCGGGTCTAGAAGGGGATACGCAGTATTTT. This codes for CASRAGLEGDTQYF.

This chain joins TRBV9 and TRBJ2-5; 8 bases agree with TRBD2. V was clipped by 0 bases and J by 5 bases; unmatched bases: 6. Per germline, CDR1 SGDLS and CDR2 YYNGEE. The CDR3 is made up of 15 amino acids. This CDR3 is CASSVAGTRDETQYF. In DNA, the CDR3 is TGTGCCAGCAGCGTAGCAGGGACTAGGGACGAGACCCAGTACTTC.

The CDR3 sequence: CASSLGLAGIQTQYF. The CDR3 coding sequence is TGTGCCAGCAGCTTGGGACTAGCGGGCATACAGACCCAGTACTTC. V and J are TRBV5-6 and TRBJ2-5; 10 nucleotides agree with TRBD2. CDR1 and CDR2 from the germline V gene are SGHDT and YYEEEE. The CDR3 spans 15 residues. With 0 bases clipped from V and 6 bases from J, the junction kept 5 bases outside the gene matches.

V usage is TRBV5-1 and J usage is TRBJ2-3; D ambiguous. V was pared by 2 bases and J by 5 bases, with 12 bases between. Germline CDR1 reads SGHRS; CDR2 reads YFSETQ. The CDR3 contains 14 residues. The CDR3 spells CASSFGFSRDTQYF. CDR3 DNA sequence: TGCGCCAGCAGCTTCGGGTTTTCCAGAGATACGCAGTATTTT.

The chain links TRBV5-4 to TRBJ2-7, with a tentative D call TRBD2 (5 bases). CDR1 and CDR2 (germline): SGHNT, YYREEE (reference sequence). The length of the CDR3 is 15 residues. Trimming took 4 bases from V and 2 from J, leaving 16 bases between them. The CDR3 here is CASSSEAGVPYEQYF. The CDR3 nucleotides are TGTGCCAGCAGCAGTGAGGCGGGTGTACCCTACGAGCAGTACTTC.

This chain links TRBV2 with TRBJ2-6; 7 bases fit TRBD1. The CDR3 is made up of 17 amino acids. With 5 bases clipped from V and 0 bases from J, the junction kept 7 bases outside the gene matches. The V gene's germline CDR1 is SNHLY and CDR2 FYNNEI. CDR3 DNA: TGTGCCAGCAGTTCCCCGGGACAGAGCTCTGGGGCCAACGTCCTGACTTTC. It encodes CASSSPGQSSGANVLTF. Complete variable domain (other parts from reference TRBV2 and TRBJ2-6): EPEVTQTPSHQVTQMGQEVILRCVPISNHLYFYWYRQILGQKVEFLVSFYNNEISEKSEIFDDQFSVERPDGSNFTLKIRSTKLEDSAMYFCASSSPGQSSGANVLTFGAGSRLTVL.

The chain links TRBV6-4 to TRBJ1-1, with 7 bases that match TRBD1. This CDR3 has 12 amino acids. CDR1 and CDR2 (germline): MRHNA, SNTAGT. J lost 8 bases, V lost 1 base, and 1 base had no gene match. CDR3 residues: CASSDYRGEAFF. The DNA for the CDR3 is TGTGCCAGCAGTGACTACAGGGGCGAAGCTTTCTTT.

This clone appeared a single time. V gene TRBV11-2 combines with J gene TRBJ2-1; the match to TRBD1 covers 10 bases. Per the germline V gene, CDR1 is SGHAT and CDR2 is FQNNGV. The V gene end was trimmed by 6 bases and the J gene end by 10 bases; junction bases not matched to a gene: 18. This CDR3 comprises 17 residues. The CDR3 DNA follows: TGTGCCAGCAGTCCCTTTAGATCGGGGACAGGGGCTTCAGAGCAGTTCTTC. Encoded protein: CASSPFRSGTGASEQFF.